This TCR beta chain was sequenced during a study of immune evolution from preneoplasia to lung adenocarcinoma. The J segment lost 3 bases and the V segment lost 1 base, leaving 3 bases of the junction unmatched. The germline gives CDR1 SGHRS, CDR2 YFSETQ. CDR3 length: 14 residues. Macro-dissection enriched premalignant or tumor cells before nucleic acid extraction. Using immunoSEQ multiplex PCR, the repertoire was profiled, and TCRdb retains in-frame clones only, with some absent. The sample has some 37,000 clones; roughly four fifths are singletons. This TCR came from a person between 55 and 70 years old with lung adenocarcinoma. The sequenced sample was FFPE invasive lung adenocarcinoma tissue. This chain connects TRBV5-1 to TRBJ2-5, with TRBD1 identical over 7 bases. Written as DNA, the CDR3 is TGCGCCAGCAGCTTGATACAGGGGAAAGAGACCCAGTACTTC. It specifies CASSLIQGKETQYF.